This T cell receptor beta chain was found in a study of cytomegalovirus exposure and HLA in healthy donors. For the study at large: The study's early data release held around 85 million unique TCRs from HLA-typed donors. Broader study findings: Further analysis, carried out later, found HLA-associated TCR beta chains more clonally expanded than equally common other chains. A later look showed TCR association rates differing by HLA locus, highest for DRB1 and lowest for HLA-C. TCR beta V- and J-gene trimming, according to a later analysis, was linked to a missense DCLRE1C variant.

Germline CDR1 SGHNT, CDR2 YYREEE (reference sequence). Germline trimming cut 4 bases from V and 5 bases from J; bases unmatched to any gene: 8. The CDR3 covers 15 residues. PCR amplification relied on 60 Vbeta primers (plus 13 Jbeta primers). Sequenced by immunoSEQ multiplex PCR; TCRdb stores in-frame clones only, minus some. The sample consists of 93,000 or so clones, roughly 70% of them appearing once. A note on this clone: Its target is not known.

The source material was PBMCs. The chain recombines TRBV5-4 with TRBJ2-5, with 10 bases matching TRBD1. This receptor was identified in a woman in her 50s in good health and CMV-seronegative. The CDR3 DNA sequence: TGTGCCAGCAGCACTAGGACAGGGGGGCAGGAGACCCAGTACTTC. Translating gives CASSTRTGGQETQYF.